The subject of this entry is one TCR beta chain. After CD4+ and CD8+ cells were isolated by positive magnetic bead selection, their purity was checked by flow cytometry. These data originate in a study of somatic mutations in cytotoxic T cells in rheumatoid arthritis. The data were produced by immunoSEQ multiplex PCR, yet TCRdb's version contains in-frame clones alone and is incomplete. The sample carries roughly 16,000 clones, around 80% recorded once. The germline V and J ends were trimmed by 3 bases and 6 bases, with 14 bases remaining between them. Germline V gene sequence: CDR1 MDHEN, CDR2 SYDVKM. There are 15 residues in the CDR3.

This sequence was found in a woman aged 45-65 years with rheumatoid arthritis. Input material: CD8+ T cells sorted from blood. This rearrangement joins TRBV28 to TRBJ2-2; no definite D call. The CDR3 DNA is TGTGCCAGCAGTTTGCGGTCTCACCACGCCGGGGAGCTGTTTTTT. It translates to CASSLRSHHAGELFF.